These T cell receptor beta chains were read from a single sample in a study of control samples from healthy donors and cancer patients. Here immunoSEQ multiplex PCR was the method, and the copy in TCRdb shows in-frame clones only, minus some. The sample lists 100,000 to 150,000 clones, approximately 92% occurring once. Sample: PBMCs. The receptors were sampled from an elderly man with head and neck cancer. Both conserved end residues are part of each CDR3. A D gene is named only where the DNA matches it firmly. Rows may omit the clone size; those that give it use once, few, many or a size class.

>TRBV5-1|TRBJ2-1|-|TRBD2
CASSLLGGTSGGDEQFF
TGCGCCAGCAGCTTGCTGGGAGGGACTAGCGGGGGCGATGAGCAGTTCTTC
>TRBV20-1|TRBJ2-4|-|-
CSARGEVPF
TGCAGTGCTAGGGGGGAAGTTCCCTTC
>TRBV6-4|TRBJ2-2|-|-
CASSERLTGELFF
TGTGCCAGCAGTGAGAGGCTCACCGGGGAGCTGTTTTTT
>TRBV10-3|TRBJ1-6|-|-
CAIGGPQADSPLHF
TGTGCCATAGGGGGTCCCCAAGCCGATTCACCCCTCCACTTT
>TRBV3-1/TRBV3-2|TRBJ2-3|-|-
CASSLRRGDTDTQYF
TGTGCCAGCAGCCTAAGGAGGGGGGACACAGATACGCAGTATTTT
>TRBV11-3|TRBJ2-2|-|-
CASSLAGYTGELFF
TGTGCCAGCAGCTTAGCAGGCTACACCGGGGAGCTGTTTTTT
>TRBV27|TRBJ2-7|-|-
CASSLRGHGPIYEQYF
TGTGCCAGCAGTTTACGAGGACACGGACCGATCTACGAGCAGTACTTC
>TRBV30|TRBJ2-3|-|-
CAWSVNRPTDTQYF
TGTGCCTGGAGTGTAAACAGACCCACAGATACGCAGTATTTT
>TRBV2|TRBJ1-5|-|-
CASSDYLSPQHF
TGTGCCAGCAGTGATTACCTATCGCCCCAGCATTTT
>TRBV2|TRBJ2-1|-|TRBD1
CASSPGDRGNYNEQFF
TGTGCCAGCTCGCCTGGGGACAGGGGGAATTACAATGAGCAGTTCTTC
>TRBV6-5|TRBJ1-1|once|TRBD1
CASSYDRADTEAFF
TGTGCCAGCAGTTACGACAGGGCAGACACTGAAGCTTTCTTT
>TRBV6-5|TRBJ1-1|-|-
CASSSSAVGGAFF
TGTGCCAGCAGTTCTTCAGCAGTTGGGGGAGCTTTCTTT
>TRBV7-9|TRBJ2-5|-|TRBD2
CASSSSLGRDPETQYF
TGTGCCAGCAGCAGCAGCTTGGGGAGGGACCCAGAGACCCAGTACTTC
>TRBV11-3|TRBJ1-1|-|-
CASSPDSLNTEAFF
TGTGCCAGCAGCCCGGACAGCCTGAACACTGAAGCTTTCTTT
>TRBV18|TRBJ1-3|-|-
CASSPGPPATGNTIYF
TGTGCCAGCTCACCAGGGCCCCCGGCGACTGGAAACACCATATATTTT
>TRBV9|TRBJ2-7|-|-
CASSVGGGTSRIYEQYF
TGTGCCAGCAGCGTAGGAGGGGGGACTTCCCGTATCTACGAGCAGTACTTC
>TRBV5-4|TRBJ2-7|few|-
CASSSWTDSYEQYF
TGTGCCAGCAGCTCGTGGACGGATTCCTACGAGCAGTACTTC
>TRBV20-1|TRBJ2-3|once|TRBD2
CSASFSVGGRTDTQYF
TGCAGTGCTAGTTTTTCGGTTGGCGGGAGGACAGATACGCAGTATTTT
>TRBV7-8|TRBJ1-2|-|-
CASSLVQTGFRGYTF
TGTGCCAGCAGCTTAGTCCAAACAGGTTTCCGTGGCTACACCTTC
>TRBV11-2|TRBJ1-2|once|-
CASSLMRGDRGYTF
TGTGCCAGCAGCTTAATGAGGGGAGACCGTGGCTACACCTTC
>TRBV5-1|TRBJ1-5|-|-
CASSLGGYQPQHF
TGCGCCAGCAGCTTGGGAGGATATCAGCCCCAGCATTTT
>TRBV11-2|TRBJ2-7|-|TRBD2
CASSLLAVSYEQYF
TGTGCCAGCAGCTTACTAGCGGTATCCTACGAGCAGTACTTC
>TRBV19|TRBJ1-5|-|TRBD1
CATKSDRGFGPQHF
TGTGCCACCAAGAGCGACAGGGGTTTTGGGCCCCAGCATTTT
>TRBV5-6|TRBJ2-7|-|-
CASSPWGVPHEQYF
TGTGCCAGCAGCCCCTGGGGGGTTCCCCACGAGCAGTACTTC
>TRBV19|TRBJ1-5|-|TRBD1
CASTLGRGRLPQHF
TGTGCCAGTACCCTGGGCAGGGGGCGCCTGCCCCAGCATTTT
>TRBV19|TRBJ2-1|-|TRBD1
CASSLRQGSSYNEQFF
TGTGCCAGTAGTCTCCGACAGGGGAGCTCCTACAATGAGCAGTTCTTC
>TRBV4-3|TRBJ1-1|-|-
CASSQDYRHTEAFF
TGCGCCAGCAGCCAAGATTACCGCCACACTGAAGCTTTCTTT
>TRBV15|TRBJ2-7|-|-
CATRGGSYEQYF
TGTGCCACCCGTGGGGGCTCCTACGAGCAGTACTTC
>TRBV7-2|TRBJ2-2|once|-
CASSLNGGGNTGELFF
TGTGCCAGCAGCTTAAACGGGGGAGGGAACACCGGGGAGCTGTTTTTT
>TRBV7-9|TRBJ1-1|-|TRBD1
CASSLEGQGRTEAFF
TGTGCCAGCAGCTTAGAGGGACAGGGGCGTACTGAAGCTTTCTTT
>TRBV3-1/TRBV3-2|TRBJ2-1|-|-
CASSQVYNEQFF
TGTGCCAGCAGCCAAGTTTACAATGAGCAGTTCTTC
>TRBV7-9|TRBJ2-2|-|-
CASSLGLTRTGELFF
TGTGCCAGCAGCTTAGGCCTAACTCGAACCGGGGAGCTGTTTTTT
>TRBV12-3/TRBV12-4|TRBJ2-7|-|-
CASCFGPLEQYF
TGTGCCAGCTGTTTCGGTCCGCTCGAGCAGTACTTC
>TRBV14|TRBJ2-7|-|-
CASSQEQAYEQYF
TGTGCCAGCAGCCAAGAACAGGCCTACGAGCAGTACTTC
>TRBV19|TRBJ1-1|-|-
CASSKTRRAMNTEAFF
TGTGCCAGTAGTAAAACCAGGAGGGCGATGAACACTGAAGCTTTCTTT
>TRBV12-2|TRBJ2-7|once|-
CASRLIAGTGNYEQYF
TGTGCAAGTCGCTTGATTGCCGGGACAGGGAACTACGAGCAGTACTTC
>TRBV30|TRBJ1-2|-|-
CAWSGSYYGYTF
TGTGCCTGGAGTGGAAGTTACTATGGCTACACCTTC
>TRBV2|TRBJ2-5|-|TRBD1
CASSEVRGGSETQYF
TGTGCCAGCAGTGAAGTTCGAGGGGGCAGTGAGACCCAGTACTTC
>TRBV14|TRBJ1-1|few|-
CASSQEWVTLNTEAFF
TGTGCCAGCAGCCAAGAGTGGGTCACTCTGAACACTGAAGCTTTCTTT
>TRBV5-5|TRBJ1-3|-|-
CASSLGGTGNTIYF
TGTGCCAGCAGCTTGGGGGGGACTGGAAACACCATATATTTT
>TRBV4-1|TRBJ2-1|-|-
CASTLNQMIIYEQFF
TGCGCCAGTACCCTGAACCAGATGATAATATATGAGCAGTTCTTC
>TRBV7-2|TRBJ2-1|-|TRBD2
CASSPQASGGDNEQFF
TGTGCCAGCAGCCCCCAAGCGAGCGGGGGGGACAATGAGCAGTTCTTC